This TCR beta chain was identified during a study of blood T cell repertoires in COVID-19. The overall study: Recovered participants had two consecutive negative NP/OP PCR tests, healthcare professional clearance, or symptom resolution. Both acute and convalescent COVID-19 samples were obtained from the United States, Italy and Spain.

Participants had their cohort set by participant-reported clinical history. With 4 bases clipped from V and 4 bases from J, the junction kept 9 bases outside the gene matches. The germline gives CDR1 MGHDK, CDR2 SYGVNS. CDR3 length: 15 residues. As processed by the authors: Amplifying reference gene primers gave estimates of nucleated cell counts. TCRdb's table, derived via immunoSEQ multiplex PCR, lists solely in-frame clones and lacks some. V and J calls and clone size are copied from that table; D and trimming were computed from the DNA. The sample comprises around 290,000 clones, around 89% of which are singletons, and around 2% rests with the top ten.

This chain joins TRBV25-1 and TRBJ1-1; 7 nucleotides align to TRBD1. The TCR sequence derives from a woman aged 55-69 years in a cohort exposed to, infected with or recovered from COVID-19 (not recorded which). Material for sequencing was PBMCs or T cells enriched from blood (not recorded which). CDR3 sequence: CASSATGKGGTEAFF. CDR3 nucleotide sequence: TGTGCCAGCAGTGCGACAGGGAAGGGCGGCACTGAAGCTTTCTTT.